The following is a T cell receptor (beta chain) sequence with its context. As yet, its antigen is unknown. The CDR3 loop spans 18 amino acids. In germline, CDR1 is MGHRA, CDR2 YSYEKL. V lost 8 bases to trimming and J lost 2 bases, with 28 bases between them. The sample originates from a study of beta chain features in type 1 diabetes. Overall study context: The samples had approximately 110 million sorted cells examined in all. Study results and caveats: Across patients, naive, central memory and Treg TCRB repertoires exhibited apparently greater similarity than was observed across healthy donors. Shortening that was moderate but significant affected the TCRB CDR3s of Type 1 diabetes patients in all four CD4+ subsets.

TCRB transcripts that were expressed got sequenced, as all of the isolated RNA had been reverse transcribed. Some clones are missing from TCRdb's copy, which holds only in-frame ones; the method was immunoSEQ multiplex PCR. The table lists a few hundred thousand clones, around 16% of them singletons. This rearrangement joins TRBV4-1 to TRBJ2-7; D is perhaps TRBD2 (7 bases). This clonotype originated in a young woman in good health. The sequenced sample consisted of naive CD4+ T cells from blood. DNA of the CDR3: TGCGCCAGCGGGTGGTCGGAACCGGGGGGCCGCTATCCCTACGAGCAGTACTTC. This gives the protein CASGWSEPGGRYPYEQYF.